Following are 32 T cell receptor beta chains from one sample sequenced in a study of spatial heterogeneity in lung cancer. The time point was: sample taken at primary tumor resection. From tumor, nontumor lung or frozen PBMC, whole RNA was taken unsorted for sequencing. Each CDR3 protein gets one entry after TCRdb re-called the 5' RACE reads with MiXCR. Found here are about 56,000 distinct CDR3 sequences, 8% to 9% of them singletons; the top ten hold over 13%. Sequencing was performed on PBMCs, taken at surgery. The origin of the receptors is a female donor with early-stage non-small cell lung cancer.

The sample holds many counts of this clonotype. CDR3 nucleotides: TGTGCCAGCACTCAGGGACTAGCAACCACCGGGGAGCTGTTTTTT. The encoded protein is CASTQGLATTGELFF. The V gene is TRBV12-3 or TRBV12-4, the J gene TRBJ2-2; 9 nucleotides align to TRBD2. CDR3 length equals 15 residues. V lost 7 bases and J lost 4; bases outside the gene matches: 7.

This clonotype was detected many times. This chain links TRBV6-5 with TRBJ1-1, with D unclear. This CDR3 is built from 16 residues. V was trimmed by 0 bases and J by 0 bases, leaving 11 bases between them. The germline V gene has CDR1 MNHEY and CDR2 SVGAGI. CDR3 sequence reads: CASSYSAGRMNTEAFF. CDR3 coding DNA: TGTGCCAGCAGTTACTCAGCGGGCCGCATGAACACTGAAGCTTTCTTT.

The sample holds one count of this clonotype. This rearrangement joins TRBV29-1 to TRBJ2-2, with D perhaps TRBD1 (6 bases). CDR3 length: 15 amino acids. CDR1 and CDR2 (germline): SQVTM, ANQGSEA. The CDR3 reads CTAKGGRGFIGELFF. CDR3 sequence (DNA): TGCACCGCTAAAGGTGGCAGGGGTTTTATCGGGGAGCTGTTTTTT.

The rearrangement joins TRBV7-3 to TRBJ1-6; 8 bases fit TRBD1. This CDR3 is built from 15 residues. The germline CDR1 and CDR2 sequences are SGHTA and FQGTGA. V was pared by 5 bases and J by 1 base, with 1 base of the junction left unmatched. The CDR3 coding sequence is TGTGCCAGCAGCCGGACAGGGTCCTATAATTCACCCCTCCACTTT. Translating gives CASSRTGSYNSPLHF.

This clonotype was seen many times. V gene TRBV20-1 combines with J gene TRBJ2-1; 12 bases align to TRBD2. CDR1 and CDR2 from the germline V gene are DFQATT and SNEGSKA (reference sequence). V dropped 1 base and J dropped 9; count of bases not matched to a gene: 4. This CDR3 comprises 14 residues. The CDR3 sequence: CSARVALAGGEQFF. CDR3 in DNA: TGCAGTGCTAGAGTCGCACTAGCGGGAGGTGAGCAGTTCTTC.

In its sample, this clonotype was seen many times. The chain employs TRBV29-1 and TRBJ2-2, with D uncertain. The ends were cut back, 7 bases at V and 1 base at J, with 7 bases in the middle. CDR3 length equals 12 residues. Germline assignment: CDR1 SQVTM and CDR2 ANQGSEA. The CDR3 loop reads CSASRNTGELFF. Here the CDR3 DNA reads TGCAGCGCATCAAGGAACACCGGGGAGCTGTTTTTT.

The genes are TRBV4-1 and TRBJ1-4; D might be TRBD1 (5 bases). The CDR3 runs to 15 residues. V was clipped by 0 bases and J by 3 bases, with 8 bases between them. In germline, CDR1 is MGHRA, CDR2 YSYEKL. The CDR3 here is CASSQEDIANEKLFF. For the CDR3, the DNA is TGCGCCAGCAGCCAAGAGGACATAGCTAATGAAAAACTGTTTTTT.

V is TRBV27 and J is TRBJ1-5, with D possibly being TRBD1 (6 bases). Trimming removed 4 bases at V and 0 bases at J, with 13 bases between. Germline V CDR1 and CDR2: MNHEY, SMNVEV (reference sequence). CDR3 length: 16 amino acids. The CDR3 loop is CASSSLRDTSNQPQHF. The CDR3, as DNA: TGTGCCAGCAGTTCCCTACGGGACACTAGCAATCAGCCCCAGCATTTT.

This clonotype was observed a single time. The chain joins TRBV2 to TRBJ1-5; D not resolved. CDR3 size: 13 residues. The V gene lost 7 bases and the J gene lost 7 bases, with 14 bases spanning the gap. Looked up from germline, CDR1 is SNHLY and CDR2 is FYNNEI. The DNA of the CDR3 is TGTGCCAGCAACACAGACTCGGGACAGCCCCAGCATTTT. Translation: CASNTDSGQPQHF.

The CDR3 sequence is CASRLDRGQDTIYF. CDR3 DNA: TGCGCCAGCAGATTGGACAGGGGGCAAGACACCATATATTTT. V and J are TRBV4-1 and TRBJ1-3, with 11 bases identical to TRBD1. Per the germline V gene, CDR1 is MGHRA and CDR2 is YSYEKL. Unmatched junction bases numbered 6, after V lost 6 bases and J lost 8 bases. The CDR3 is 14 amino acids.

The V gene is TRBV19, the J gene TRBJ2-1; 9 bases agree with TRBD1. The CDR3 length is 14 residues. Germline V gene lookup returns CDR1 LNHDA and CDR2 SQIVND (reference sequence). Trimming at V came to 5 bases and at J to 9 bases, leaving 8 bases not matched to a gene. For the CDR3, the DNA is TGTGCCAGTAGTCTCGACAGGGGGAACGCTGAGCAGTTCTTC. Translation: CASSLDRGNAEQFF.

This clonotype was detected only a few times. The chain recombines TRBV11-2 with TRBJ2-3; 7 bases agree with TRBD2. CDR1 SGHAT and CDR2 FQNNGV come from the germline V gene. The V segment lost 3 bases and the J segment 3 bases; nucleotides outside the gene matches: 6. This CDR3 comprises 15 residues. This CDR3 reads CASSFAGATTDTQYF. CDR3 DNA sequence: TGTGCCAGCAGCTTTGCGGGAGCTACGACAGATACGCAGTATTTT.

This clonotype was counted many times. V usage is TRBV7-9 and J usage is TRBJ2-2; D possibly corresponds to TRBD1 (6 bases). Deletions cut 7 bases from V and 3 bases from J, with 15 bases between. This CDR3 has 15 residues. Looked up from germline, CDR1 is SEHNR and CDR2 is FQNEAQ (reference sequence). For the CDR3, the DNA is TGTGCCAGCAAAATAGCAGGGGCCGACACCGGGGAGCTGTTTTTT. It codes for CASKIAGADTGELFF.

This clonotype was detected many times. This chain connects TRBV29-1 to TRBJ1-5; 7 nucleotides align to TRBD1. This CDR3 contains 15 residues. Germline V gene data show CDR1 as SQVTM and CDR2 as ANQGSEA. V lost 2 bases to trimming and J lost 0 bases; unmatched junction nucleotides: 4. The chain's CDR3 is CSVEIEGASNQPQHF. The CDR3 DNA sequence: TGCAGCGTTGAAATCGAGGGGGCTAGCAATCAGCCCCAGCATTTT. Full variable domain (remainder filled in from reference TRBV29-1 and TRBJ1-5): SAVISQKPSRDICQRGTSLTIQCQVDSQVTMMFWYRQQPGQSLTLIATANQGSEATYESGFVIDKFPISRPNLTFSTLTVSNMSPEDSSIYLCSVEIEGASNQPQHFGDGTRLSIL.

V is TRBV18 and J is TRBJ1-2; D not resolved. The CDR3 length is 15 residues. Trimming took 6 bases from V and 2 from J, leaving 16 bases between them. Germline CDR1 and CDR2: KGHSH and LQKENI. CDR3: CASSPTQRLNYGYTF. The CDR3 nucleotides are TGTGCCAGCTCGCCGACACAGAGATTAAACTATGGCTACACCTTC.

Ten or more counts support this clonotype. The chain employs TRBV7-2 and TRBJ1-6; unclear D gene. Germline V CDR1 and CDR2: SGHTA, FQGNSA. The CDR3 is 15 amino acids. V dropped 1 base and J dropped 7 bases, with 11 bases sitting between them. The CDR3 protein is CASSLEGVDNSPLHF. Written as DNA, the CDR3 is TGTGCCAGCAGCTTAGAAGGAGTTGACAATTCACCCCTCCACTTT.

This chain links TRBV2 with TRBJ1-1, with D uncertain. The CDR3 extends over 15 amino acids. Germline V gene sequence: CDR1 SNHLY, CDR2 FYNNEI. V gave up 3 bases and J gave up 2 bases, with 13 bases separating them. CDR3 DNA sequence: TGTGCCAGCAGTGAGATCGGGCTCGAAAACACTGAAGCTTTCTTT. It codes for CASSEIGLENTEAFF.

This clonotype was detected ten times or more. For the CDR3, the DNA is TGCGCCAGCAGCTTACGGGACGGGAACACTGAAGCTTTCTTT. Its protein is CASSLRDGNTEAFF. V and J are TRBV5-1 and TRBJ1-1; tentative D call: TRBD1 (5 bases). Trimming stripped 2 bases from V and 1 base from J, with 9 bases between. Germline V lookup: CDR1 SGHRS, CDR2 YFSETQ. This CDR3 spans 14 amino acids.

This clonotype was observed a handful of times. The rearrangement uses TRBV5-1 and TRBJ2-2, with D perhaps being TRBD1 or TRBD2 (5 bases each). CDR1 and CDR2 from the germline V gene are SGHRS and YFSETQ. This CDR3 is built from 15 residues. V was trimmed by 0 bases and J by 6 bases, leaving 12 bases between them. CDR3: CASSLAGTQSGELFF. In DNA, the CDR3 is TGCGCCAGCAGCTTGGCCGGGACGCAGTCCGGGGAGCTGTTTTTT. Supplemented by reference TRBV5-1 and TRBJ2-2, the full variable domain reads KAGVTQTPRYLIKTRGQQVTLSCSPISGHRSVSWYQQTPGQGLQFLFEYFSETQRNKGNFPGRFSGRQFSNSRSEMNVSTLELGDSALYLCASSLAGTQSGELFFGEGSRLTVL.

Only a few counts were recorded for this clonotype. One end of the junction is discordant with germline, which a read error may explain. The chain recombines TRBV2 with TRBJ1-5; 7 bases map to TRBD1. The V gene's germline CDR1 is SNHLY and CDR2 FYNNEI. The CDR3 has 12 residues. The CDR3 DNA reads TGTGCCAGCGGACAGGAAAATCGGCCCCAGCATTTT. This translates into CASGQENRPQHF.

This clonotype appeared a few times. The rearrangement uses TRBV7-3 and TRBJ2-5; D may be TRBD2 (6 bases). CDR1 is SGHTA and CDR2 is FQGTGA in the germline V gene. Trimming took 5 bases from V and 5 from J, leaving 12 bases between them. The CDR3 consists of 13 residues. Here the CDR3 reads CASSQSSEETQYF. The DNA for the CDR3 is TGTGCCAGCAGCCAATCTAGCGAGGAGACCCAGTACTTC.

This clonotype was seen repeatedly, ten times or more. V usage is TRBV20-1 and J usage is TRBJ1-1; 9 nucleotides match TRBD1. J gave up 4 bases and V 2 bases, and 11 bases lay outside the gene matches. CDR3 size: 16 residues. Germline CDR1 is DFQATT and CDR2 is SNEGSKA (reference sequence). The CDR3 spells CSARKGQGARSTEAFF. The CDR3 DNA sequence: TGCAGTGCTAGAAAGGGACAGGGCGCCCGGAGCACTGAAGCTTTCTTT.

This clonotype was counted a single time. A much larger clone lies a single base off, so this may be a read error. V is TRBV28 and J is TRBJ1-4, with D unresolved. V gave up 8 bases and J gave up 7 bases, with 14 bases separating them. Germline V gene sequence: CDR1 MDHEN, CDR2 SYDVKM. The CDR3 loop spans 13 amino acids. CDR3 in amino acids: CASSGHEGEKLFF. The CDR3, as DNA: TGTGCCAGCTCGGGCCACGAGGGTGAAAAACTGTTTTTT.

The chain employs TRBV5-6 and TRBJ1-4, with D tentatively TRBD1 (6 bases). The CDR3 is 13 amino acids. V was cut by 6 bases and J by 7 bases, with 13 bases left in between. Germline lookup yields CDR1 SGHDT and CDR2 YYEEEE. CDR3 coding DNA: TGTGCCAGCACGGGGGGCAGAAGTGAAAAACTGTTTTTT. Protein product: CASTGGRSEKLFF.

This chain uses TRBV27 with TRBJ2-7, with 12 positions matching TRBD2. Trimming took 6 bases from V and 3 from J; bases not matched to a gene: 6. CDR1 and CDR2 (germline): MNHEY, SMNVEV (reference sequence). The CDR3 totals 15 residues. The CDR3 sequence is CASRKRTSGDYEQYV. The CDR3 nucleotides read TGTGCCAGCAGAAAGAGGACTAGCGGGGACTACGAGCAGTACGTC.

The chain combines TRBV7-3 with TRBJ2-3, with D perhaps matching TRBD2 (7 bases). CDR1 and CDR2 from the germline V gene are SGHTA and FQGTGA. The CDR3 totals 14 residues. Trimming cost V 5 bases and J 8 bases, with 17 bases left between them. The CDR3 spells CASSPGASGGTQYF. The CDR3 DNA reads TGTGCCAGCAGCCCGGGGGCTAGCGGTGGTACGCAGTATTTT.

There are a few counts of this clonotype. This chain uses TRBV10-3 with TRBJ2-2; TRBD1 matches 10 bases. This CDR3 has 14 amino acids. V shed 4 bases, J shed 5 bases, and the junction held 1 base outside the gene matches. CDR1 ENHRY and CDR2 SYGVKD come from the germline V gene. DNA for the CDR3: TGTGCCATCAGTGCGGACAGGGGGACCGGGGAGCTGTTTTTT. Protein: CAISADRGTGELFF.

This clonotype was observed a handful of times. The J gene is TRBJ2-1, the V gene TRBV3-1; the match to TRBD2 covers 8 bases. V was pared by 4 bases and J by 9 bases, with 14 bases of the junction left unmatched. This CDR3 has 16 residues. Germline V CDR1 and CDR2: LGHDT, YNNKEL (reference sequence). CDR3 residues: CASSPRPTGLESEQFF. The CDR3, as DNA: TGTGCCAGCAGCCCCCGGCCTACGGGACTAGAGAGTGAGCAGTTCTTC.

In DNA, the CDR3 is TGTGCCAGCAGTTTAACGGGGGGCTATACTGAAGCTTTCTTT. Translating it yields CASSLTGGYTEAFF. This chain uses TRBV12-3 or TRBV12-4 with TRBJ1-1; perhaps TRBD1 as D (6 bases). Trimming took 2 bases from V and 5 from J, leaving 12 bases between them. The CDR3 totals 14 residues.

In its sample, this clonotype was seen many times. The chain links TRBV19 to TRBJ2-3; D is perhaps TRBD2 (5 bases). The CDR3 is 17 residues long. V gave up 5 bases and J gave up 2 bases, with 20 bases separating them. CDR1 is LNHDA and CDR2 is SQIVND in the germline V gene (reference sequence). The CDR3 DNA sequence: TGTGCCAGTAGTCCCCTAGGGAGACCGGGCTTCACAGATACGCAGTATTTT. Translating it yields CASSPLGRPGFTDTQYF.

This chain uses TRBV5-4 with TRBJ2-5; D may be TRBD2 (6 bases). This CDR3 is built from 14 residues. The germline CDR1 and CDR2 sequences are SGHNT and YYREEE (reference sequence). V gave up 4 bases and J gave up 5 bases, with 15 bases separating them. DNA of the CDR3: TGTGCCAGCAGCAGCGAGAGAGGGAGGGAGACCCAGTACTTC. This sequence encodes CASSSERGRETQYF.

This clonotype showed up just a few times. CDR3 DNA: TGTGCCACCAGCAGCTACTCGGGACAGAAAATCCAAGAGACCCAGTACTTC. Protein sequence: CATSSYSGQKIQETQYF. This chain connects TRBV15 to TRBJ2-5; TRBD1 matches at 7 bases. Germline assignment: CDR1 LNHNV and CDR2 YYDKDF (reference sequence). Losses at the gene ends were 3 bases for V and 1 base for J; bases not matched to a gene: 11. The CDR3 has 17 amino acids. The entire variable domain, with the rest obtained from reference TRBV15 and TRBJ2-5, is as follows: DAMVIQNPRYQVTQFGKPVTLSCSQTLNHNVMYWYQQKSSQAPKLLFHYYDKDFNNEADTPDNFQSRRPNTSFCFLDIRSPGLGDTAMYLCATSSYSGQKIQETQYFGPGTRLLVL.